The rows below give T cell receptor beta chains drawn from one sample of a study of blood T cell repertoires in COVID-19. Sequencing used immunoSEQ multiplex PCR; TCRdb keeps in-frame clones, though not all of them. Of tens of thousands of clones listed, approximately 92% are singletons. Sequencing was done on a sample of peripheral blood. The receptors were sampled from a middle-aged man with COVID-19, enrolled during active disease. Each CDR3 is given with its conserved first and last residue. The order of the fields is D gene, clone size, J gene, V gene, CDR3 protein, CDR3 DNA. D genes are given only for firm matches. Size is omitted from some rows. Given values are once, few, many or a class for expanded clones.

TRBD2	once	TRBJ2-3	TRBV18	CASSPGAGADTQYF	TGTGCCAGCTCACCAGGAGCGGGAGCAGATACGCAGTATTTT
TRBD2	-	TRBJ2-3	TRBV7-6	CASNKAGPTDTQYF	TGTGCCAGCAACAAAGCGGGGCCCACAGATACGCAGTATTTT
TRBD1	-	TRBJ2-7	TRBV11-2	CASSLPGTAYEQYF	TGTGCCAGCAGCTTGCCCGGGACAGCCTACGAGCAGTACTTC
-	-	TRBJ2-3	TRBV15	CATGAAGFTDTQYF	TGTGCCACCGGGGCAGCGGGTTTCACAGATACGCAGTATTTT
TRBD1	-	TRBJ1-2	TRBV11-1	CASSDGTGVGYGYTF	TGTGCCAGCAGCGATGGGACAGGGGTCGGCTATGGCTACACCTTC
-	-	TRBJ2-2	TRBV12-3/TRBV12-4	CASSPQGPGELFF	TGTGCCAGCAGTCCACAGGGACCCGGGGAGCTGTTTTTT
TRBD2	-	TRBJ2-7	TRBV6-1	CASSEALSAGPYEQYF	TGTGCCAGCAGTGAAGCCCTGTCAGCGGGACCCTACGAGCAGTACTTC
-	-	TRBJ2-5	TRBV19	CASRGGRRIETQYF	TGTGCCAGTAGGGGGGGGCGAAGGATAGAGACCCAGTACTTC
TRBD1	-	TRBJ1-3	TRBV7-2	CASSLTGTGVANTIYF	TGTGCCAGCAGCTTAACCGGGACAGGGGTGGCAAACACCATATATTTT
TRBD2	-	TRBJ2-1	TRBV2	CASRSSPGTTRYNEQFF	TGTGCCAGCAGATCGTCCCCCGGGACTACCCGCTACAATGAGCAGTTCTTC
-	-	TRBJ2-7	TRBV4-2	CASSQVGRVSYEQYF	TGTGCCAGCAGCCAAGTGGGCAGGGTCTCCTACGAGCAGTACTTC
TRBD2	-	TRBJ2-1	TRBV19	CASSPLLAGGRVNEQFF	TGTGCCAGTAGTCCCCTGTTGGCGGGGGGCCGAGTGAATGAGCAGTTCTTC
-	-	TRBJ1-2	TRBV29-1	CSVEAMLGARGYTF	TGCAGCGTTGAAGCCATGTTAGGAGCGCGGGGCTACACCTTC
TRBD2	-	TRBJ2-1	TRBV10-3	CAISDSGSEGEQFF	TGTGCCATCAGCGATAGCGGGAGTGAGGGTGAGCAGTTCTTC
TRBD2	-	TRBJ2-3	TRBV25-1	CASSRGLALSTDTQYF	TGTGCCAGCAGTAGGGGACTAGCGCTTAGCACAGATACGCAGTATTTT
-	once	TRBJ2-3	TRBV11-1	CASSLGNSGTDTQYF	TGTGCCAGCAGCTTAGGGAATAGCGGCACAGATACGCAGTATTTT
TRBD1	-	TRBJ2-3	TRBV19	CASSIGTGGTDTQYF	TGTGCCAGTAGTATAGGGACAGGGGGCACAGATACGCAGTATTTT